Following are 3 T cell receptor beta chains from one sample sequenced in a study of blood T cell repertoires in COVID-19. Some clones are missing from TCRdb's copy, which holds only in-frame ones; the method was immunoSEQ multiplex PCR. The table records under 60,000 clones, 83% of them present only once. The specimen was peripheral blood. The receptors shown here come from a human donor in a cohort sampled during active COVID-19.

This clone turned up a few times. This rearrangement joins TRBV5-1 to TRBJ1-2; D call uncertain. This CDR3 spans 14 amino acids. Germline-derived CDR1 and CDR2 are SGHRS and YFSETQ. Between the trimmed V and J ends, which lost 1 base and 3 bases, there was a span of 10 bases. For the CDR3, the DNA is TGCGCCAGCAGCTTGAGTCCGGGAGACTATGGCTACACCTTC. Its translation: CASSLSPGDYGYTF.

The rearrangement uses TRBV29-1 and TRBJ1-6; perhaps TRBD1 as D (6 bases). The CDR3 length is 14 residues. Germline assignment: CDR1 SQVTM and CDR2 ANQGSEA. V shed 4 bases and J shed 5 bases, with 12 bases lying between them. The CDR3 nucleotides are TGCAGCGTTGGAGAGGGGGGGGATAATTCACCCCTCCACTTT. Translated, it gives CSVGEGGDNSPLHF.

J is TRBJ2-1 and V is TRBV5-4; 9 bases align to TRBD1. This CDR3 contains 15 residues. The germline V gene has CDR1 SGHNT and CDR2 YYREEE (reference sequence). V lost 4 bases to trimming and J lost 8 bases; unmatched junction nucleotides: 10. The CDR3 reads CASSIRDREGDEQFF. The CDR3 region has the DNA TGTGCCAGCAGCATCCGGGACAGGGAGGGCGATGAGCAGTTCTTC.